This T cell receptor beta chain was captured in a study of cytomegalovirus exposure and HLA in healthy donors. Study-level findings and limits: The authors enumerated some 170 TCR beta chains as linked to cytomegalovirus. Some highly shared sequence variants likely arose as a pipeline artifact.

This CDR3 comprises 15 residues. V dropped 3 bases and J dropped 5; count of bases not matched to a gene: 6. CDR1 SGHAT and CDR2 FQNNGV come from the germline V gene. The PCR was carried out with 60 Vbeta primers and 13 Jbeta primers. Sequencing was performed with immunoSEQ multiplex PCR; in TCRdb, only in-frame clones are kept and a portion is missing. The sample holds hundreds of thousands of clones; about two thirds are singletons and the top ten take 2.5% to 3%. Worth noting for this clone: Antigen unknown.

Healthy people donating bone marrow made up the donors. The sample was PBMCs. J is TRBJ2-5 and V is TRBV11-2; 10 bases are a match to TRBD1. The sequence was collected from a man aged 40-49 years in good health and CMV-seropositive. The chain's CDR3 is CASSFAGTGEETQYF. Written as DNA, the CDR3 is TGTGCCAGCAGCTTCGCCGGGACAGGGGAGGAGACCCAGTACTTC.